This passage covers 3 T cell receptor beta chains from one sample sequenced in a study of CD8+ T cells in alopecia areata. Documented treatment: oral pan-JAK inhibitor, 5-10 mg twice daily. Following RNA extraction, reverse transcription yielded cDNA that acted as the sequencing template. Measured with immunoSEQ multiplex PCR; TCRdb has only the in-frame clones, and not every one. The sample carries 200,000 or so clones, roughly two fifths recorded once. The sequenced sample was CD4+ T cells sorted from blood, obtained at approximately week 34, from a patient treated with tofacitinib. These receptors originate from a human donor with alopecia areata.

The sample holds a few counts of this clone. The rearrangement links TRBV7-2 to TRBJ2-3; unclear D gene. From germline, CDR1 is SGHTA and CDR2 FQGNSA. The V gene lost 3 bases and the J gene lost 6 bases, with 4 bases spanning the gap. CDR3 size: 11 residues. The CDR3 region is CASSFFDTQYF. For the CDR3, the DNA is TGTGCCAGCAGCTTTTTTGATACGCAGTATTTT.

The chain couples TRBV14 to TRBJ2-7; possible D gene TRBD1, 6 bases. The CDR3 covers 15 residues. Deletions cut 0 bases from V and 2 bases from J, with 11 bases between. Germline V lookup: CDR1 SGHDN, CDR2 FVKESK. The CDR3 coding sequence is TGTGCCAGCAGCCAAGAAGGACAGATACCCTACGAGCAGTACTTC. Protein product: CASSQEGQIPYEQYF.

In the case of this clone: A much larger clone differs by one base, so this may be a read error. The same CDR3 arises from other DNA sequences in this sample as well. The rearrangement joins TRBV5-1 to TRBJ2-5; D unresolved. Gene TRBJ2-7 matches the end of the DNA better, so the J call may be wrong. Germline CDR1 is SGHRS and CDR2 is YFSETQ. The CDR3 has 11 amino acids. The CDR3 region is CASSSAYEQYF. In nucleotides, the CDR3 is TGCGCCAGCAGCTCCGCCTACGAGCAGTACTTC.